This T cell receptor (beta chain) appears in the sequencing data of a study of cytomegalovirus exposure and HLA in healthy donors. About the research overall: Of some 400 genotyped donors, about 81% clustered with self-reported Caucasian donors. Study outcomes and limitations: In a later analysis, V- and J-gene trimming of beta chains associated with a DCLRE1C missense variant, replicated independently.

The PCR used 60 Vbeta and 13 Jbeta primers. The method was immunoSEQ multiplex PCR; TCRdb's version includes in-frame clones alone and lacks a portion of them. The table lists more than 85,000 clones, 60% to 75% of them singletons, with 0.95% to 1.5% in the top ten. The V and J ends lost 4 bases and 0 bases, in that order; junction bases with no gene match: 14. This CDR3 comprises 18 residues. The germline CDR1 and CDR2 sequences are SGHRS and YFSETQ. This clone was counted once. Its antigen is as yet unknown. Despite likely unrecorded immune exposures, the donors were nominally healthy at the time of sampling.

The sequenced material came from PBMCs. This sequence joins TRBV5-1 and TRBJ2-7; 9 nucleotides match TRBD1. The clonotype comes from a female donor in good health and CMV-seronegative. For the CDR3, the DNA is TGCGCCAGCAGCCCCCTACGGGACAGGGAATCGAGCTCCTACGAGCAGTACTTC. Protein product: CASSPLRDRESSSYEQYF.